This TCR beta chain was profiled in a study of cytomegalovirus exposure and HLA in healthy donors. A multiplex PCR was run with 60 Vbeta primers and 13 Jbeta primers. Clones were sequenced by immunoSEQ multiplex PCR, and TCRdb holds only the in-frame ones, with some missing. The table has 120,000 or so clones, 80% seen once. Germline trimming cut 5 bases from V and 4 bases from J; bases unmatched to any gene: 10. The CDR3 runs 16 residues. CDR1 and CDR2 (germline): MDHEN, SYDVKM. The chain couples TRBV28 to TRBJ2-1, with TRBD2 identical over 8 bases. Sequencing was performed on PBMCs. The sequence was collected from a man aged 30 to 45 in good health and CMV-seropositive. CDR3 region: CASSLTGGPTYNEQFF. The DNA for the CDR3 is TGTGCCAGCAGTCTGACGGGGGGGCCTACTTACAATGAGCAGTTCTTC.